These 3 T cell receptor beta chains were sequenced from one sample in a study of T-cell memory formation after mild COVID-19. Each CDR3 protein is one row after TCRdb ran MiXCR on the 5' RACE reads. The sample includes about 14,000 distinct CDR3 sequences, about 12% of them seen just once. The sequenced sample was PBMCs or a T cell subset sorted from them (not recorded which). These receptors all come from an adult woman who had mild COVID-19 (a few samples of this study predate the infection). Cell type and time point are not known.

This clonotype occurred many times. V and J are TRBV29-1 and TRBJ2-3; 9 nucleotides match TRBD2. The junction had 16 bases not matched to a gene; V was cut back by 7 bases and J by 2 bases. Looked up from germline, CDR1 is SQVTM and CDR2 is ANQGSEA. The CDR3 is made up of 17 amino acids. The CDR3 reads CSAGPLQREVHTDTQYF. The CDR3 bases are TGCAGCGCTGGCCCGTTGCAGCGGGAGGTTCACACAGATACGCAGTATTTT.

In this sample, this clonotype turned up many times. The chain uses TRBV6-5 and TRBJ1-2; perhaps TRBD1 as D (6 bases). Germline V CDR1 and CDR2: MNHEY, SVGAGI. V lost 6 bases and J lost 4, with 12 bases in between. The CDR3 loop spans 13 amino acids. Here the CDR3 reads CASRPGQTYGYTF. CDR3 nucleotide sequence: TGTGCCAGCAGACCAGGACAGACCTATGGCTACACCTTC.

V is TRBV29-1 and J is TRBJ2-5; D possibly corresponds to TRBD1 (5 bases). This CDR3 has 12 amino acids. The V end lost 7 bases, the J end lost 5 bases, and 14 bases lay between the germline ends. Germline lookup yields CDR1 SQVTM and CDR2 ANQGSEA. Written as DNA, the CDR3 is TGCAGCGGGGTTCTGGGGCGCGAGACCCAGTACTTC. It yields the protein CSGVLGRETQYF.